This T cell receptor beta chain was sequenced for a study of blood T cell repertoires in COVID-19. CDR1 is GTSNPN, CDR2 SVGIG, per germline (reference sequence). The junction had 6 bases not matched to a gene; V was cut back by 1 base and J by 5 bases. This CDR3 spans 14 amino acids. This table comes from immunoSEQ multiplex PCR, and its TCRdb copy is limited to in-frame clones, with some not included. The data hold hundreds of thousands of clones, with roughly 85% observed a single time. The chain joins TRBV30 to TRBJ2-7; the match to TRBD1 covers 9 bases. Sequenced material: peripheral blood. The sequence was obtained from a woman between 18 and 29 years old with acute or convalescent COVID-19. CDR3 protein: CAWSEGTGFHEQYF. In DNA form, the CDR3 reads TGTGCCTGGAGTGAAGGGACAGGGTTCCACGAGCAGTACTTC.